This T cell receptor beta chain stems from a study of T cell responses to AZD1222 COVID-19 vaccine. This CDR3 is built from 12 residues. Germline CDR1 reads SGHTA; CDR2 reads FQGTGA. V dropped 5 bases and J dropped 6 bases, with 9 bases sitting between them. Second-dose intervals of approximately 4 or approximately 12 weeks were pooled. Overall study results and limits: Regions left unmutated in variants are reportedly the target of nearly half of spike-specific TCRs. The donors showed a predominance of white British ancestry and of females, with possible underestimation of clonal diversity. Sampling captured repertoires only after the peak T cell response.

A remark on this clone: Antigen specificity is unknown.

Measured with immunoSEQ multiplex PCR; TCRdb has only the in-frame clones, and not every one. The sample has 180,000 or so clones; 90% to 95% are singletons. V is TRBV7-3 and J is TRBJ2-3; D is unresolved. The sample here was peripheral blood, taken 28 days after the second AZD1222 dose. This TCR was recovered from an adult who received the AZD1222 COVID-19 vaccine. The CDR3 reads CASSLPQDTQYF. The CDR3 nucleotides read TGTGCCAGCAGCCTACCCCAGGATACGCAGTATTTT.